This TCR beta chain was identified in a study of vaccination effects on CD4 cells after COVID-19. The wider study: Every participant took two doses of the BNT162b2 or mRNA-1273 vaccine.

Under the ViraFEST assay, PBMC were stimulated with viral peptide pools so that antigen-specific CD4+ T cells expanded. Sequencing was performed afterwards. With 10 days of culture completed, CD4+ T cells were isolated. This individual contracted SARS-CoV-2 between March and December 2020, as verified by PCR. A few million PBMC per well were cultured with 7.5 to 10 IU/ml IL-2 and roughly 11 ug/ml peptides. The CDR3 spans 15 residues. CDR1 MNHNY and CDR2 SVGAGI come from the germline V gene (reference sequence). Germline trimming cut 6 bases from V and 5 bases from J; bases unmatched to any gene: 12. In regard to this clone: As yet, its antigen is unknown.

Notes on the study in general: Spike-reactive clones present post-vaccine in convalescents were predominantly new vaccine-induced clones.

Clones were sequenced by immunoSEQ multiplex PCR, and TCRdb holds only the in-frame ones, with some missing. The sample records approximately 40,000 clones, 73% being singletons. This receptor was taken from a human donor who had a prior SARS-CoV-2 infection. The sample was CD4+ T cells from PBMCs cultured with a peptide pool, taken before COVID-19 vaccination. The J gene is TRBJ2-5, the V gene TRBV6-6; 7 nucleotides align to TRBD2. CDR3 nucleotides: TGTGCCAGCAGCGACTCGGAGGGAGGGTGGGAGACCCAGTACTTC. Translated, it gives CASSDSEGGWETQYF.